This T cell receptor (beta chain) was obtained from a study of T-cell memory formation after mild COVID-19. Study results and caveats: Several responding clones turned up in pre-infection memory, indicating that cross-reactive memory may have taken part. CD4/CD8 balance held among clones contracting day 15 to 85, and later expanders leaned CD4+. The CD4+ clones that contracted clustered mainly within CM and EM, and the CD8+ clones concentrated in EMRA.

5'RACE primed at constant segments yielded TCR alpha and TCR beta cDNA libraries bearing sample barcodes and UMIs. TCRdb re-derived calls from the 5' RACE reads in MiXCR, one entry per CDR3 protein. The sample holds about 200,000 distinct CDR3 sequences; 16% are singletons and the top ten take more than 2%. In this sample, this clonotype turned up many times. Its matching antigen is unknown. The sequenced sample consisted of PBMCs or a T cell subset sorted from them (not recorded which). The receptor comes from an adult woman who had mild COVID-19 (a few samples of this study predate the infection). Cell type and time point are not known.

The CDR3 loop reads CATSRDLGGSYEQYF. The CDR3, as DNA: TGTGCCACCAGCAGAGATTTGGGAGGCTCCTACGAGCAGTACTTC. The gene calls are TRBV15 and TRBJ2-7, with D possibly matching TRBD2 (6 bases). This CDR3 comprises 15 residues. Trimming left V 0 bases short and J 0 bases short, with 9 bases between. Germline-derived CDR1 and CDR2 are LNHNV and YYDKDF (reference sequence). The full variable domain, in which reference TRBV15 and TRBJ2-7 provide the parts outside the CDR3, is DAMVIQNPRYQVTQFGKPVTLSCSQTLNHNVMYWYQQKSSQAPKLLFHYYDKDFNNEADTPDNFQSRRPNTSFCFLDIRSPGLGDTAMYLCATSRDLGGSYEQYFGPGTRLTVT.